This entry lists 6 T cell receptor beta chains sequenced from one sample in a study of sequential checkpoint blockade in melanoma (dated by TCRdb to about 2019). The meaning of the sample's treatment or condition label: randomized to nivolumab then ipilimumab (arm A) or the reverse (arm B). Preparation of the library involved the immunoSEQ multiplex PCR assay. This is the immuneACCESS table as TCRdb keeps it, with only in-frame sequences that have V and J called. A part of the clones is gone; compared with another copy, unresolved V genes explain less than half, and the rest is unexplained. In all, the sample holds 13,000 or so clones, and 52% of those were seen once. About 16% of the sample comes from the top ten. The specimen comprised CD8+ T cells sorted from blood (inferred from file names), sampled from a patient given nivolumab and ipilimumab in sequence. Receptors originate from a human donor with melanoma.

This clone has more than one count but fewer than ten. The CDR3 spells CASSRVGYRETQYF. In DNA, the CDR3 is TGTGCCAGCAGCCGGGTTGGGTATCGGGAGACCCAGTACTTC. V and J are TRBV28 and TRBJ2-5; unclear D gene. Germline V gene sequence: CDR1 MDHEN, CDR2 SYDVKM. The V gene lost 6 bases and the J gene lost 5 bases, with 16 bases spanning the gap. The length of the CDR3 is 14 residues.

Ten or more counts support this clone. Compared with germline, one end of the junction differs, possibly owing to a read error. The genes are TRBV5-3 and TRBJ1-1, with 10 bases matching TRBD1. TRBV5-3 is classed as an ORF, of uncertain function. This CDR3 comprises 15 residues. DNA for the CDR3: TGCGCCAGCAGCCTGAGGACAGGGGGGAACACTGAAGCTTTCTTT. Translating gives CASSLRTGGNTEAFF.

On this clone itself: Within the sample, other DNA sequences also encode this same CDR3. The chain links TRBV27 to TRBJ2-4, with 7 bases matching TRBD2. The germline CDR1 and CDR2 sequences are MNHEY and SMNVEV (reference sequence). V shed 10 bases, J shed 7 bases, and the junction held 13 bases outside the gene matches. The CDR3 spans 14 residues. Here the CDR3 DNA reads TGTGCCACCAAACCGGGTTTCGGGGGGAACATTCAGTACTTC. Protein: CATKPGFGGNIQYF.

V gene TRBV6-4 combines with J gene TRBJ1-2; TRBD1 matches at 9 bases. The V gene's germline CDR1 is MRHNA and CDR2 SNTAGT. The CDR3 extends over 15 amino acids. Losses at the gene ends were 8 bases for V and 5 bases for J; bases not matched to a gene: 12. The CDR3 loop reads CASRDRDVSGYGYTF. The CDR3 region has the DNA TGTGCCAGCCGGGACAGGGACGTTTCGGGGTATGGCTACACCTTC.

A word on this clone: One junction end does not reproduce the germline sequence, and a read error may be involved. V and J are TRBV7-6 and TRBJ1-2, with 8 bases matching TRBD1. The length of the CDR3 is 14 residues. CDR1 is SGHVS, CDR2 FNYEAQ, per germline. CDR3 nucleotides: TGTGCGAGCAACCCTATTACAGGGGGTTGGGGCTACACCTTC. Translated: CASNPITGGWGYTF.

The chain uses TRBV5-1 and TRBJ2-2; 12 bases agree with TRBD2. This CDR3 is 17 amino acids long. Germline values: CDR1 SGHRS, CDR2 YFSETQ. V was clipped by 0 bases and J by 5 bases; unmatched bases: 5. Written as DNA, the CDR3 is TGCGCCAGCAGCTTGGGACTAGCGGGGGAACAAACCGGGGAGCTGTTTTTT. Translated, it gives CASSLGLAGEQTGELFF.